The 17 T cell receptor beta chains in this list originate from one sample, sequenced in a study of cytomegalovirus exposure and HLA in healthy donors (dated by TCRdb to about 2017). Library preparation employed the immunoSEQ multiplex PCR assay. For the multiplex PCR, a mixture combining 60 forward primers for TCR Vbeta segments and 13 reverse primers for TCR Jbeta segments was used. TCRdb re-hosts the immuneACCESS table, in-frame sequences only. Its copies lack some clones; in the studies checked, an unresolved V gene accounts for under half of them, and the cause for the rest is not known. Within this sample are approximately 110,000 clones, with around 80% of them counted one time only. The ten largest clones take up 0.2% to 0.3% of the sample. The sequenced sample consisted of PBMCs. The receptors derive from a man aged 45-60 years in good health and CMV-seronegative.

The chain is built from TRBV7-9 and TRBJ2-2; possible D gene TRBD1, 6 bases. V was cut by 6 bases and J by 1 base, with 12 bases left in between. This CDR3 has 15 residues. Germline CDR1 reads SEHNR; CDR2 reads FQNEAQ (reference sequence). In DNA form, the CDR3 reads TGTGCCAGCAGGCCGGTACAGGGGAACACCGGGGAGCTGTTTTTT. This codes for CASRPVQGNTGELFF.

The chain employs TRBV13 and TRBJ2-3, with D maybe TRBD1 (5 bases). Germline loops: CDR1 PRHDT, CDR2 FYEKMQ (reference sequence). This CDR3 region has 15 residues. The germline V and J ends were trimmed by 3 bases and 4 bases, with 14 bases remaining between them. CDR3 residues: CASSFPTGAPDTQYF. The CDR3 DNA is TGTGCCAGCAGCTTTCCCACAGGTGCCCCAGATACGCAGTATTTT.

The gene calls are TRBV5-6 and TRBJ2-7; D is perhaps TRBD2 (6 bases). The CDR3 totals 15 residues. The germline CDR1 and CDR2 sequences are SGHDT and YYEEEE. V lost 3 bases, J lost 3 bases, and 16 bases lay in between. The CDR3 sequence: CASSSPGLQGYEQYF. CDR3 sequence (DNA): TGTGCCAGCAGCTCGCCGGGACTTCAGGGCTACGAGCAGTACTTC.

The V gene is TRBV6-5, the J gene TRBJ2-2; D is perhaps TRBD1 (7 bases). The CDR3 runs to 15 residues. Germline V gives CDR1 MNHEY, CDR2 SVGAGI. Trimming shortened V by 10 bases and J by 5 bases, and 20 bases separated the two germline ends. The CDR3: CATSGKAGGTGELFF. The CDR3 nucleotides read TGTGCCACCTCGGGGAAGGCAGGGGGGACCGGGGAGCTGTTTTTT.

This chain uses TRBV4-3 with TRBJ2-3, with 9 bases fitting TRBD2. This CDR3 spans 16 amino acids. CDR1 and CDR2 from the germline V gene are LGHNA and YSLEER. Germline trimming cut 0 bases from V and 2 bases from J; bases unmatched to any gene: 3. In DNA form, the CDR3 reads TGCGCCAGCAGCCAAGATCTAGCGGGGACCACAGATACGCAGTATTTT. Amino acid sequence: CASSQDLAGTTDTQYF.

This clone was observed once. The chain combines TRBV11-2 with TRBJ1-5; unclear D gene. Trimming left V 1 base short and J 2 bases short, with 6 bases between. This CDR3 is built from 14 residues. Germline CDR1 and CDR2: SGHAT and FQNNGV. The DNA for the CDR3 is TGTGCCAGCAGCTTAGTCGGAGGCAATCAGCCCCAGCATTTT. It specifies CASSLVGGNQPQHF.

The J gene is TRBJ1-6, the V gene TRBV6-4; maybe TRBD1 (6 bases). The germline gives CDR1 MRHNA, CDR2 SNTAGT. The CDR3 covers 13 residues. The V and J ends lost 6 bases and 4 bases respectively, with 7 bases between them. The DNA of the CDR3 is TGTGCCAGCAGGCAGGGGTATAATTCACCCCTCCACTTT. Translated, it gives CASRQGYNSPLHF.

The CDR3 loop is CSARQSVEAFF. For the CDR3, the DNA is TGCAGTGCTAGACAGAGCGTGGAAGCTTTCTTT. The chain joins TRBV20-1 to TRBJ1-1, with no clear D. The germline V and J ends were trimmed by 2 bases and 8 bases, with 9 bases remaining between them. The germline V gene has CDR1 DFQATT and CDR2 SNEGSKA (reference sequence). This CDR3 is built from 11 residues.

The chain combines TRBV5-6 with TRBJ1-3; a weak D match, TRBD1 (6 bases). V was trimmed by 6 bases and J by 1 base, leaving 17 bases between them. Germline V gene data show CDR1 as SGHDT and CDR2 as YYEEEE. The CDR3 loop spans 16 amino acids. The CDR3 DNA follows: TGTGCCAGCACCAAACAGGGTTCCTATTCTGGAAACACCATATATTTT. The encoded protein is CASTKQGSYSGNTIYF.

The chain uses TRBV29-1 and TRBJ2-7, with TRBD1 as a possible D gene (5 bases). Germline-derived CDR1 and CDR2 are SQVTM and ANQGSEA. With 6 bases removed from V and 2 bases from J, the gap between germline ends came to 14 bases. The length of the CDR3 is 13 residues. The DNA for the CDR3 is TGCAGCGTCAAAGGCGGCAGGGCCTACGAGCAGTACTTC. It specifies CSVKGGRAYEQYF.

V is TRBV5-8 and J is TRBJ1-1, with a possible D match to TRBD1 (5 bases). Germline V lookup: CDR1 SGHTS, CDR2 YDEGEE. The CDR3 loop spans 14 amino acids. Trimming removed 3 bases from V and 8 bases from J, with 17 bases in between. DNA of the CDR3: TGTGCCAGCAGCTGGGCAGGGATCGCAGGGGAAGCTTTCTTT. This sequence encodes CASSWAGIAGEAFF.

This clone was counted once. CDR3 DNA: TGTGCCAGCAGTTCATCCCTGACAGGGCGCACCGGGGAGCTGTTTTTT. Its translation: CASSSSLTGRTGELFF. This sequence joins TRBV2 and TRBJ2-2, with TRBD1 matching over 7 bases. After removal of 5 bases from V and 4 bases from J, the junction contained 10 bases not matched to a gene. The germline V gene encodes CDR1 SNHLY and CDR2 FYNNEI. The CDR3 length is 16 residues.

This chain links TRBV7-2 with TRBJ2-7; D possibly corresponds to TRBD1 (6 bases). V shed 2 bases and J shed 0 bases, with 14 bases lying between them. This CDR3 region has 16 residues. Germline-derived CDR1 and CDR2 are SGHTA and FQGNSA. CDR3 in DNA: TGTGCCAGCAGCTTAACAGGGACCCCAAGCTCCTACGAGCAGTACTTC. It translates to CASSLTGTPSSYEQYF.

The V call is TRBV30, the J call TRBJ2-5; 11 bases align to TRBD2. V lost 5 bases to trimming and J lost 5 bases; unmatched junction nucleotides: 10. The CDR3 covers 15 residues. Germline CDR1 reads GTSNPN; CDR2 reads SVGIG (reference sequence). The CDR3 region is CAWGTSGGFWETQYF. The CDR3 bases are TGTGCCTGGGGGACTAGCGGCGGGTTCTGGGAGACCCAGTACTTC.

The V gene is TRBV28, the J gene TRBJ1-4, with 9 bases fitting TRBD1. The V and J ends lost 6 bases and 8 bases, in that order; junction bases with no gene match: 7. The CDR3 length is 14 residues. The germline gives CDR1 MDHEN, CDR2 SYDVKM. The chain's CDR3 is CASSGGTGREKLFF. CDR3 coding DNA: TGTGCCAGCAGCGGGGGGACAGGGAGGGAAAAACTGTTTTTT.

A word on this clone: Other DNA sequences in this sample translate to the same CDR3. This chain's CDR3 is CASSPVEGGAGNEQYF. In nucleotides, the CDR3 is TGCGCCAGCAGTCCCGTGGAAGGGGGCGCAGGGAACGAGCAGTACTTC. J is TRBJ2-7 and V is TRBV23-1; 7 bases match TRBD1. TRBV23-1 falls under the ORF class, with uncertain function. The CDR3 is 16 residues long. After removal of 4 bases from V and 5 bases from J, the junction contained 14 bases not matched to a gene.

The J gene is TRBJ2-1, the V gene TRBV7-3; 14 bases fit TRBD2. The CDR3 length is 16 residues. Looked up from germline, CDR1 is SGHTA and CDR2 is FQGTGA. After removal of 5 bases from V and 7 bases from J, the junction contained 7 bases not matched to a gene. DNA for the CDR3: TGTGCCAGCAGCCCCAGGACTAGCGGGAGGAATAATGAGCAGTTCTTC. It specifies CASSPRTSGRNNEQFF.